This TCR beta chain originates from a study of blood T cell repertoires in COVID-19. Study information: Acute and convalescent COVID-19 specimens originated in the United States, Italy and Spain. T cells, B-cell-depleted T cells, or PBMCs supplied cDNA or gDNA.

Followed longitudinally, the Seattle patients had been enrolled during active infection. Assay used: immunoSEQ multiplex PCR; TCRdb lists only in-frame clones, some missing. This sample has more than 200,000 clones, with around 84% found just once. The CDR3 totals 11 residues. V gave up 6 bases and J gave up 4 bases, with 6 bases separating them. The chain combines TRBV12-3 or TRBV12-4 with TRBJ1-1, with D uncertain. The TCR sequence derives from a woman over 75 with COVID-19, enrolled during active disease. Sequencing was carried out using peripheral blood. CDR3 sequence: CASSLGTEAFF. The CDR3, as DNA: TGTGCCAGCAGCCTAGGCACTGAAGCTTTCTTT.